Listed below are T cell receptor beta chains from one sample, sequenced in a study of T cell responses to AZD1222 COVID-19 vaccine. Sequencing used immunoSEQ multiplex PCR; TCRdb keeps in-frame clones, though not all of them. The table includes 83,000 or so clones, 85% to 90% detected once. Sequencing used peripheral blood, obtained on day 0 of MenACWY control vaccination. Source of these receptors: an adult in good health. Both conserved end residues are part of each CDR3. A D gene is named only where the DNA matches it firmly. Clone size, where shown, is once, few, many, or a class for clones that have expanded.

d_call,clone_size,v_call,j_call,cdr3_aa,cdr3_nt
-,once,TRBV5-1,TRBJ2-6,CASSLATGAGANVLTF,TGCGCCAGCAGCTTGGCCACGGGGGCTGGGGCCAACGTCCTGACTTTC
-,-,TRBV7-8,TRBJ1-2,CAAGGNTATYGYTF,TGTGCTGCTGGCGGGAATACAGCAACCTATGGCTACACCTTC
-,-,TRBV27,TRBJ2-3,CASSFYRLLGTDTQYF,TGTGCCAGCAGTTTCTACCGACTCCTGGGCACAGATACGCAGTATTTT
-,-,TRBV6-2/TRBV6-3,TRBJ2-2,CASSYWQNTGELFF,TGTGCCAGCAGTTACTGGCAGAACACCGGGGAGCTGTTTTTT
TRBD1,once,TRBV15,TRBJ2-5,CATTQDRKETQYF,TGTGCCACCACCCAGGACAGGAAAGAGACCCAGTACTTC
TRBD2,once,TRBV12-5,TRBJ2-1,CASGSLVSGKQFF,TGTGCTAGTGGTTCCCTGGTTAGCGGGAAGCAGTTCTTC
TRBD1,once,TRBV10-3,TRBJ2-3,CAISDRGRADTQYF,TGTGCCATCAGTGACAGGGGGCGTGCAGATACGCAGTATTTT
-,-,TRBV24-1,TRBJ1-5,CATQFGGGGQPQHF,TGTGCCACCCAATTTGGCGGGGGTGGTCAGCCCCAGCATTTT
TRBD1,few,TRBV6-5,TRBJ2-7,CASSYRTGRYEQYF,TGTGCCAGCAGTTACAGGACAGGGAGATACGAGCAGTACTTC
-,-,TRBV7-8,TRBJ1-1,CASSPRGGGYTEAFF,TGTGCCAGCAGCCCTAGAGGAGGGGGTTACACTGAAGCTTTCTTT
TRBD1,-,TRBV7-9,TRBJ1-2,CASSSRTGRPQLTF,TGTGCCAGCAGCTCCAGGACAGGTCGACCCCAGTTAACCTTC
-,-,TRBV18,TRBJ2-3,CASPNPMATDTQYF,TGTGCCAGCCCTAACCCCATGGCCACAGATACGCAGTATTTT
TRBD2,-,TRBV6-5,TRBJ2-1,CASSPIAGGPEEQFF,TGTGCCAGCAGTCCTATAGCGGGAGGGCCGGAGGAGCAGTTCTTC
-,-,TRBV6-2/TRBV6-3,TRBJ2-3,CASSYVLIGGTSTDTQYF,TGTGCCAGCAGTTATGTCCTTATAGGCGGGACCAGCACAGATACGCAGTATTTT
-,-,TRBV6-5,TRBJ1-5,CASSVYSNQPQHF,TGTGCCAGCAGCGTTTATAGCAATCAGCCCCAGCATTTT
-,-,TRBV4-3,TRBJ2-2,CASSQEGTSTGELFF,TGCGCCAGCAGCCAAGAAGGGACTTCAACCGGGGAGCTGTTTTTT
TRBD1,-,TRBV10-3,TRBJ1-2,CAITGQGGEADYGYTF,TGTGCCATCACGGGACAGGGTGGGGAAGCGGACTATGGCTACACCTTC
-,once,TRBV6-1,TRBJ2-7,CASSGAGASYEQYF,TGTGCCAGCAGTGGAGCAGGGGCCTCCTACGAGCAGTACTTC
-,-,TRBV29-1,TRBJ1-2,CSVEGREYGYTF,TGCAGCGTTGAAGGCAGGGAATATGGCTACACCTTC
TRBD1,-,TRBV7-9,TRBJ1-2,CASSSDRVGGYTF,TGTGCCAGCAGTTCCGACAGGGTGGGTGGCTACACCTTC
-,-,TRBV7-9,TRBJ2-7,CASSPTGYEQYF,TGTGCCAGCAGCCCCACAGGGTATGAGCAGTACTTC
TRBD2,-,TRBV7-2,TRBJ2-3,CASSLARTSGGDF,TGTGCCAGCAGCTTAGCCCGGACTAGCGGGGGGGATTTT
TRBD1,-,TRBV24-1,TRBJ1-2,CATSDRDSYGYTF,TGTGCCACCAGTGACAGGGACAGCTATGGCTACACCTTC
-,-,TRBV9,TRBJ1-3,CASSRGGDSGNTIYF,TGTGCCAGCAGCCGAGGGGGGGACTCTGGAAACACCATATATTTT
TRBD1,once,TRBV30,TRBJ1-4,CAWASGTGVEKLFF,TGTGCCTGGGCATCCGGGACAGGGGTTGAAAAACTGTTTTTT
-,-,TRBV4-2,TRBJ2-1,CASSQDGLSGIGDNEQFF,TGTGCCAGCAGCCAAGATGGGCTTTCGGGAATAGGTGACAATGAGCAGTTCTTC
TRBD2,-,TRBV2,TRBJ2-7,CASGSGVEKVYEQYF,TGTGCCAGCGGTAGCGGGGTAGAGAAGGTCTACGAGCAGTACTTC
TRBD2,-,TRBV2,TRBJ2-7,CASSLTSGSRYEQYF,TGTGCCAGCAGTCTCACTAGCGGGAGTCGATACGAGCAGTACTTC
-,-,TRBV9,TRBJ2-1,CASSPSTESYNEQFF,TGTGCCAGCAGCCCTTCCACCGAGAGTTACAATGAGCAGTTCTTC
TRBD2,-,TRBV7-8,TRBJ2-7,CASSLDDPASGTYEQYF,TGTGCCAGCAGCTTAGATGACCCTGCTAGCGGCACCTACGAGCAGTACTTC
-,-,TRBV4-2,TRBJ1-1,CASSQAPQGLNTEAFF,TGTGCCAGCAGCCAGGCGCCACAGGGCCTGAACACTGAAGCTTTCTTT
-,-,TRBV19,TRBJ2-6,CATTGQVSGANVLTF,TGTGCCACCACGGGACAAGTCTCTGGGGCCAACGTCCTGACTTTC
TRBD1,once,TRBV6-6,TRBJ1-4,CASSLPGQQNEKLFF,TGTGCCAGCAGTTTACCGGGACAGCAGAATGAAAAACTGTTTTTT
-,-,TRBV7-8,TRBJ1-3,CASSSPAVGNTIYF,TGTGCCAGCAGCTCACCCGCGGTAGGAAACACCATATATTTT
-,-,TRBV3-1/TRBV3-2,TRBJ2-3,CASSPRTDTQYF,TGTGCCAGCAGCCCCAGAACAGATACGCAGTATTTT
-,-,TRBV7-9,TRBJ1-6,CASSPAGGGSPLHF,TGTGCCAGCAGCCCCGCTGGGGGGGGTTCACCCCTCCACTTT
TRBD2,-,TRBV25-1,TRBJ2-1,CASSGSGGGSSYEQFF,TGTGCCAGCAGTGGATCCGGTGGCGGGAGTAGCTATGAGCAGTTCTTC
-,-,TRBV7-8,TRBJ1-1,CASSLVLEAFF,TGTGCCAGCAGCTTAGTTCTTGAAGCTTTCTTT
-,-,TRBV12-3/TRBV12-4,TRBJ2-1,CASSLLEEQFF,TGTGCCAGCAGTCTGTTGGAGGAGCAGTTCTTC
-,-,TRBV15,TRBJ1-3,CATSRDLQRTGNTIYF,TGTGCCACCAGCAGAGATCTACAGCGTACTGGAAACACCATATATTTT
TRBD2,-,TRBV5-8,TRBJ2-5,CASSAGLAGSETQYF,TGTGCCAGCAGCGCCGGACTAGCGGGGTCAGAGACCCAGTACTTC
-,-,TRBV5-1,TRBJ1-3,CASRPLGGKGSGNTIYF,TGCGCCAGCAGACCCCTCGGGGGGAAGGGCTCTGGAAACACCATATATTTT
-,-,TRBV28,TRBJ2-7,CASSAEANEQYF,TGTGCCAGCAGCGCGGAGGCTAACGAGCAGTACTTC